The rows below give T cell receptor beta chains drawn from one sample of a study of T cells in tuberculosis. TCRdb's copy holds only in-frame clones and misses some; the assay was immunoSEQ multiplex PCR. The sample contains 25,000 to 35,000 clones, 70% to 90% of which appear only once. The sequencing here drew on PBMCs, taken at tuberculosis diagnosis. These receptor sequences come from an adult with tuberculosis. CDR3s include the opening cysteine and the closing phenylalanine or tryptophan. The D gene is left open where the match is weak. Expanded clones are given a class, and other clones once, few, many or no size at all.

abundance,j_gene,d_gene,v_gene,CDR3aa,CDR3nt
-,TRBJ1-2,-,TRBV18,CASSPPQGSNYGYTF,TGTGCCAGCTCACCACCTCAGGGTTCTAACTATGGCTACACCTTC
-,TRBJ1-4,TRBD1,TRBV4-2,CASSQGTGSVTNEKLFF,TGTGCCAGCAGCCAAGGGACAGGGTCGGTAACTAATGAAAAACTGTTTTTT
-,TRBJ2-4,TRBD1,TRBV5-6,CASSLTGGEENIQYF,TGTGCCAGCAGCTTAACAGGGGGCGAGGAAAACATTCAGTACTTC
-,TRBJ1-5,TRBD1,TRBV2,CASSNDRERRDQPQHF,TGTGCCAGCAGTAATGACAGGGAGAGGAGGGATCAGCCCCAGCATTTT
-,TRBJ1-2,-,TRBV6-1,CASRRGFTGTDGYTF,TGTGCCAGCAGGAGGGGATTCACAGGGACGGATGGCTACACCTTC
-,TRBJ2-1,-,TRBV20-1,CSARGHEQFF,TGCAGTGCTAGGGGGCATGAGCAGTTCTTC
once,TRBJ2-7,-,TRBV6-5,CASRKTQAYEQYF,TGTGCCAGCAGAAAAACACAGGCGTACGAGCAGTACTTC
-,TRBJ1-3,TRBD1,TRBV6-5,CASSRTGFGNTIYF,TGTGCCAGCAGTCGGACAGGGTTTGGAAACACCATATATTTT
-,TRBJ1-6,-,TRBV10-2,CASTDSNSPLHF,TGCGCCAGCACGGACAGTAATTCACCCCTCCACTTT
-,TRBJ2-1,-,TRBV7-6,CASSLGASTYNEQFF,TGTGCCAGCAGCTTAGGGGCTTCGACCTACAATGAGCAGTTCTTC
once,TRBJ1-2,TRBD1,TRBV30,CAWDRGKGNYGYTF,TGTGCCTGGGACAGGGGGAAGGGGAACTATGGCTACACCTTC
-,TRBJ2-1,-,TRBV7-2,CASTPAGLAKQFF,TGTGCCAGCACCCCAGCGGGCCTAGCTAAGCAGTTCTTC
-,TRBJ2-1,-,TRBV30,CAWSTSLYEQFF,TGTGCCTGGAGTACTAGTCTCTATGAGCAGTTCTTC
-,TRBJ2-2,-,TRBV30,CAWSRGAEYTGELFF,TGTGCCTGGAGTCGGGGGGCAGAATACACCGGGGAGCTGTTTTTT
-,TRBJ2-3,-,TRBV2,CASRMTSLQDTQYF,TGTGCCAGCAGGATGACTAGTTTGCAAGATACGCAGTATTTT
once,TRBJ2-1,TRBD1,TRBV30,CAWSVEGGQDWFF,TGTGCCTGGAGTGTAGAGGGGGGACAGGACTGGTTCTTC
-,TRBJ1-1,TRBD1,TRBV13,CASSPSAIPGQLNTEAFF,TGTGCCAGCAGCCCGAGCGCTATCCCGGGACAGCTGAACACTGAAGCTTTCTTT
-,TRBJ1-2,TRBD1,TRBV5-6,CASSLTLVQGDYYGYTF,TGTGCCAGCAGCCTAACCCTGGTACAGGGGGACTACTATGGCTACACCTTC
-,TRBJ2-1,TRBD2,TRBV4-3,CASSQGLTGTSGYNEQFF,TGCGCCAGCAGCCAAGGCCTCACCGGGACTAGCGGATACAATGAGCAGTTCTTC
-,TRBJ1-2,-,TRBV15,CATSRDRGGSAYGYTF,TGTGCCACCAGCAGAGATCGGGGGGGTTCTGCCTATGGCTACACCTTC
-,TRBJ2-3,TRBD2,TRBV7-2,CASSFGGSADTQYF,TGTGCCAGCAGCTTCGGCGGGAGTGCAGATACGCAGTATTTT
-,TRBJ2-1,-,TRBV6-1,CASRARGGSYNEQFF,TGTGCCAGCAGAGCTAGGGGTGGTTCCTACAATGAGCAGTTCTTC
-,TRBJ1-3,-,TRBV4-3,CASSQDRAPGNTIYF,TGCGCCAGCAGCCAAGACAGGGCCCCTGGAAACACCATATATTTT
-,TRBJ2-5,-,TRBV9,CASSVGGTPTQYF,TGTGCCAGCAGCGTAGGTGGGACTCCGACCCAGTACTTC
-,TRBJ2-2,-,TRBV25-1,CASSEGGKFAGELFF,TGTGCCAGCAGTGAAGGAGGGAAGTTCGCCGGGGAGCTGTTTTTT
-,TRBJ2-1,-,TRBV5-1,CASSLDLDKQFF,TGCGCCAGCAGTCTTGATTTAGACAAGCAGTTCTTC
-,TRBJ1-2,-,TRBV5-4,CASSYSVDYGYTF,TGTGCCAGCAGCTACAGTGTTGACTATGGCTACACCTTC
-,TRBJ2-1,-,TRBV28,CASTQGGISHNEQFF,TGTGCCAGCACGCAGGGTGGAATCTCACACAATGAGCAGTTCTTC
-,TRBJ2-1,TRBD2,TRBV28,CASSGTSDYNEQFF,TGTGCCAGTTCAGGGACTAGCGACTACAATGAGCAGTTCTTC
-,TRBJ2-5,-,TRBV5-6,CASSSGETQYF,TGTGCCAGCAGCTCAGGGGAGACCCAGTACTTC
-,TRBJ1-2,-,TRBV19,CASSMFDTNYGYTF,TGTGCCAGTAGTATGTTCGACACGAACTATGGCTACACCTTC
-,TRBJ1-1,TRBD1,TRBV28,CATSDRGMNTEAFF,TGTGCCACGTCGGACAGGGGAATGAACACTGAAGCTTTCTTT
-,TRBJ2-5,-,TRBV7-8,CASSLSHRMEETQYF,TGTGCCAGCAGCTTGTCTCACAGGATGGAAGAGACCCAGTACTTC
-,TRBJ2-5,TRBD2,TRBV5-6,CASSLLFLRGGQETQYF,TGTGCCAGCAGCTTGTTATTCTTGCGGGGGGGCCAAGAGACCCAGTACTTC
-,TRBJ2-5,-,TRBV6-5,CASSRSTRETQYF,TGTGCCAGCAGTCGAAGCACCAGGGAGACCCAGTACTTC
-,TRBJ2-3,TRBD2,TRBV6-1,CASSATGLAGESTDTQYF,TGTGCCAGCAGTGCCACGGGACTAGCGGGAGAGAGCACAGATACGCAGTATTTT
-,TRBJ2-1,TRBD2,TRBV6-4,CASSSGSSGEQFF,TGTGCCAGCTCCAGCGGGAGTTCTGGTGAGCAGTTCTTC
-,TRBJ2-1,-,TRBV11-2,CASSPPIGGSYNEQFF,TGTGCCAGCAGTCCTCCTATCGGGGGCTCCTACAATGAGCAGTTCTTC
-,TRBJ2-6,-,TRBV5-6,CASSFPDSSGANVLTF,TGTGCCAGCAGCTTCCCGGACAGCTCTGGGGCCAACGTCCTGACTTTC
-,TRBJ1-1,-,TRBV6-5,CASFSPGGGTEAFF,TGTGCCAGTTTCTCCCCGGGGGGAGGCACTGAAGCTTTCTTT
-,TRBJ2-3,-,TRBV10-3,CAIRLTVDTDTQYF,TGTGCCATCAGATTGACAGTCGACACAGATACGCAGTATTTT
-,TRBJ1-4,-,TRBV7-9,CASSLEYRTEKLSEKLFF,TGTGCCAGCAGCTTAGAATATAGGACAGAAAAGCTTTCCGAAAAACTGTTTTTT
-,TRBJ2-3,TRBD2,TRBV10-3,CAISTGLASTDTQYF,TGTGCCATCAGCACGGGACTAGCTAGCACAGATACGCAGTATTTT
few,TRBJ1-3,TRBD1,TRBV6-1,CATGMGQGNTIYF,TGTGCCACCGGAATGGGACAGGGAAACACCATATATTTT
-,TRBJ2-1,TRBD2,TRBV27,CASSYGTSGNEQFF,TGTGCCAGCAGTTACGGGACTAGTGGGAATGAGCAGTTCTTC